This TCR beta chain was captured by sequencing in a study of response to subunit inactivated influenza vaccine. Study-wide findings and caveats: Authors suggested each seasonal influenza vaccination recruits few new T cells.

The table lists this clonotype with many counts. The antigen is undetermined. Germline V gene sequence: CDR1 SQVTM, CDR2 ANQGSEA. The CDR3 is 14 residues long. V lost 0 bases, J lost 5 bases, and 13 bases lay in between. Using its own MiXCR run on the RT-PCR reads, TCRdb lists one record per CDR3 protein. The data show about 480,000 distinct CDR3 sequences, 13% seen once. This receptor was obtained from a man aged 50-59 years who received an inactivated influenza vaccine. The J gene is TRBJ2-5, the V gene TRBV29-1, with unresolved D. Here the sequenced sample was PBMCs from blood, taken about 6 weeks after vaccination. For the CDR3, the DNA is TGCAGCGTTGAAGATCTCCGTTTTGTGGAGACCCAGTACTTC. Translation: CSVEDLRFVETQYF.